A single T cell receptor beta chain is shown here with its context. The antigen remains unidentified. The V and J ends lost 11 bases and 6 bases respectively, with 18 bases between them. Germline assignment: CDR1 LNHDA and CDR2 SQIVND (reference sequence). This CDR3 is built from 13 residues. Clones were sequenced by immunoSEQ multiplex PCR, and TCRdb holds only the in-frame ones, with some missing. The repertoire consists of 30,000 to 40,000 clones, with about 80% occurring once and the leading ten covering approximately 3.2%. As for time point: week 35, safety follow-up. Each dose delivered 300 ug of mutant IDH1 20-mer peptide subcutaneously with imiquimod. Newly diagnosed WHO grade 3 or 4 IDH1-mutant, ATRX-lost astrocytomas were identified in the donors. This record belongs to a study of a mutant IDH1 vaccine in newly diagnosed glioma. For the study at large: Vaccination followed radiotherapy alone by 4-6 weeks, or accompanied temozolomide cycles. Treated patients comprised 62.5% males and approximately 38% females, mean age about 44 years. Standard pretreatment was either radiotherapy, temozolomide, or, for most, radiochemotherapy with temozolomide.

The chain carries TRBV19 and TRBJ2-3, with D possibly being TRBD1 (7 bases). The specimen comprised PBMCs, sampled from a glioma patient whose treatment included an IDH1 peptide vaccine. The source is a man aged 40-49 years with glioma. Some clones in this sample may be carry-over from other donors' samples. CDR3 sequence (DNA): TGTGCCTCCCAGGGGGGATACGACGATACGCAGTATTTT. Translating it yields CASQGGYDDTQYF.